This T cell receptor beta chain comes out of a study of blood T cell repertoires in COVID-19. Study details: Whether acute or convalescent, the COVID-19 samples came from the United States, Italy and Spain.

Source study methods: Reference gene primers were amplified, and this amplification served to estimate nucleated cell counts. Sequencing used immunoSEQ multiplex PCR; TCRdb keeps in-frame clones, though not all of them. V, J and clone size were drawn from that table, and D and trimming were deduced from the DNA. This sample yields approximately 340,000 clones, of which approximately 90% are seen a single time; approximately 10% belongs to the top ten. Enrollment of patients from Seattle took place during active infection, with longitudinal follow-up. After removal of 2 bases from V and 6 bases from J, the junction contained 4 bases not matched to a gene. This CDR3 comprises 13 residues. Germline CDR1 is MNHEY and CDR2 is SVGAGI.

The TCR comes from a young man with COVID-19, enrolled during active disease. The specimen was peripheral blood. The chain combines TRBV6-5 with TRBJ2-7, with TRBD2 matching over 7 bases. Here the CDR3 reads CASSYGTTPEQYF. The CDR3 bases are TGTGCCAGCAGTTACGGGACTACCCCCGAGCAGTACTTC.